Below are 21 T cell receptor beta chains sequenced from a single sample in a study of blood T cell repertoires in COVID-19. The data were produced by immunoSEQ multiplex PCR, yet TCRdb's version contains in-frame clones alone and is incomplete. The sample carries about 27,000 clones, about 85% recorded once. The sequencing sample was made of peripheral blood. The receptors come from a man in his 70s with acute or convalescent COVID-19.

The chain carries TRBV7-2 and TRBJ1-3, with 8 bases matching TRBD1. The CDR3 consists of 15 residues. CDR1 is SGHTA, CDR2 FQGNSA, per germline. J gave up 7 bases and V 5 bases, and 10 bases lay outside the gene matches. CDR3 protein: CASSIWTNRGNTIYF. For the CDR3, the DNA is TGTGCCAGCAGCATCTGGACAAACAGGGGGAACACCATATATTTT.

CDR3 nucleotide sequence: TGTGCCAGCAGCGTAGATCAGGACATGAACACCGGGGAGCTGTTTTTT. It is translated as CASSVDQDMNTGELFF. V and J are TRBV9 and TRBJ2-2; a weak D match, TRBD1 (5 bases). The CDR3 is 16 residues long. The germline V and J ends were trimmed by 0 bases and 1 base, with 10 bases remaining between them. The V gene's germline CDR1 is SGDLS and CDR2 YYNGEE.

The chain employs TRBV6-6 and TRBJ2-7, with 11 positions matching TRBD1. CDR1 is MNHNY, CDR2 SVGAGI, per germline (reference sequence). The CDR3 is 14 amino acids. J lost 5 bases, V lost 4 bases, and 4 bases had no gene match. CDR3 nucleotides: TGTGCCAGCAGTTCGGACAGGGGGCTTAACGAGCAGTACTTC. Translation gives CASSSDRGLNEQYF.

CDR3 protein: CASSLVQGEETDTQYF. Written as DNA, the CDR3 is TGTGCCAGCAGCTTAGTCCAGGGGGAGGAGACAGATACGCAGTATTTT. The chain uses TRBV7-8 and TRBJ2-3, with D possibly being TRBD1 (7 bases). The CDR3 runs to 16 residues. Germline V CDR1 and CDR2: SGHVS, FQNEAQ. Trimming removed 1 base at V and 3 bases at J, with 14 bases between.

The rearrangement links TRBV18 to TRBJ1-5; D is perhaps TRBD1 (5 bases). Between the trimmed V and J ends, which lost 5 bases and 4 bases, there was a span of 15 bases. The CDR3 is 15 amino acids. The V gene's germline CDR1 is KGHSH and CDR2 LQKENI. The DNA of the CDR3 is TGTGCCAGCTCAGGGAGGGGAGGGGAAAATCAGCCCCAGCATTTT. The encoded protein is CASSGRGGENQPQHF.

This clone has just a few counts. The V call is TRBV9, the J call TRBJ1-1, with a weak D call TRBD1 (6 bases). The V end was cut by 1 base, the J end by 10 bases, with 11 bases between. This CDR3 spans 12 amino acids. The germline gives CDR1 SGDLS, CDR2 YYNGEE. Here the CDR3 DNA reads TGTGCCAGCAGCGTACCAACAGGGCCAGCTTTCTTT. Its protein is CASSVPTGPAFF.

V gene TRBV28 combines with J gene TRBJ1-4; D is unclear. Germline assignment: CDR1 MDHEN and CDR2 SYDVKM. V lost 11 bases and J lost 1, with 11 bases in between. The CDR3 length is 13 residues. The CDR3 is CASYTGTNEKLFF. The CDR3 DNA follows: TGTGCCTCCTACACGGGAACTAATGAAAAACTGTTTTTT.

This rearrangement joins TRBV5-1 to TRBJ1-3; 8 positions match TRBD1. This CDR3 is 14 amino acids long. V shed 3 bases, J shed 8 bases, and the junction held 7 bases outside the gene matches. The germline CDR1 and CDR2 sequences are SGHRS and YFSETQ. CDR3 protein: CASSSGTGSDTIYF. The CDR3 bases are TGCGCCAGCAGCTCCGGGACAGGCTCAGACACCATATATTTT.

The CDR3 region is CASSQEIRSVQPQHF. CDR3 nucleotide sequence: TGCGCCAGCAGCCAAGAGATTCGATCAGTACAGCCCCAGCATTTT. This chain links TRBV4-1 with TRBJ1-5, with D hard to call. The CDR3 sequence is 15 residues long. CDR1 MGHRA and CDR2 YSYEKL come from the germline V gene. V was shortened by 0 bases and J by 7 bases, with 13 bases between the two germline ends.

V is TRBV18 and J is TRBJ1-5, with D uncertain. V lost 3 bases and J lost 5, with 8 bases in between. Per the germline V gene, CDR1 is KGHSH and CDR2 is LQKENI. The CDR3 loop spans 13 amino acids. The CDR3 bases are TGTGCCAGCTCACCTACTTTAGATCAGCCCCAGCATTTT. Protein sequence: CASSPTLDQPQHF.

The rearrangement joins TRBV7-8 to TRBJ2-3, with TRBD1 as a possible D gene (6 bases). The CDR3 totals 16 residues. Germline V gene sequence: CDR1 SGHVS, CDR2 FQNEAQ. The ends were cut back, 1 base at V and 0 bases at J, with 11 bases in the middle. CDR3 coding DNA: TGTGCCAGCAGCTTAGTGACAGGCGGGAGCACAGATACGCAGTATTTT. The encoded protein is CASSLVTGGSTDTQYF.

The chain has TRBV4-3 and TRBJ2-2, with no clear D. The CDR3 runs to 14 residues. Germline CDR1 reads LGHNA; CDR2 reads YSLEER. V lost 0 bases and J 2 bases, leaving 4 bases between the germline ends. The CDR3 here is CASSQDINTGELFF. The CDR3 region has the DNA TGCGCCAGCAGCCAAGATATAAACACCGGGGAGCTGTTTTTT.

Only a few counts were recorded for this clone. The V gene is TRBV19, the J gene TRBJ1-6; D is undetermined. V lost 5 bases to trimming and J lost 8 bases, with 10 bases between them. The CDR3 spans 13 residues. The germline V gene has CDR1 LNHDA and CDR2 SQIVND (reference sequence). The CDR3 DNA reads TGTGCCAGTAGTGCCTACGGGGATTCACCCCTCCACTTT. Translated, it gives CASSAYGDSPLHF.

The chain is built from TRBV30 and TRBJ1-5; a possible D gene is TRBD1 (5 bases). This CDR3 comprises 13 residues. Germline V gives CDR1 GTSNPN, CDR2 SVGIG (reference sequence). V lost 0 bases and J lost 7, with 10 bases in between. This chain's CDR3 is CAWSVTGEQPQHF. The DNA for the CDR3 is TGTGCCTGGAGTGTAACGGGGGAACAGCCCCAGCATTTT.

The genes are TRBV15 and TRBJ2-3, with 10 positions matching TRBD2. Unmatched junction bases numbered 9, after V lost 2 bases and J lost 7 bases. The CDR3 extends over 16 amino acids. Per the germline V gene, CDR1 is LNHNV and CDR2 is YYDKDF (reference sequence). The CDR3 spells CATSRLAGGIYNTQYF. CDR3 nucleotide sequence: TGTGCCACCAGCAGATTAGCGGGAGGAATCTACAATACGCAGTATTTT.

This chain joins TRBV5-6 and TRBJ1-2; 11 bases line up with TRBD1. The CDR3 covers 14 residues. The J segment lost 8 bases and the V segment lost 3 bases, leaving 6 bases of the junction unmatched. Germline CDR1 reads SGHDT; CDR2 reads YYEEEE. In DNA form, the CDR3 reads TGTGCCAGCAGCTCTGGGACAGGGGGGGGCGGCTACACCTTC. This encodes CASSSGTGGGGYTF.

The chain employs TRBV28 and TRBJ2-6; unclear D gene. Germline assignment: CDR1 MDHEN and CDR2 SYDVKM. Trimming cost V 4 bases and J 0 bases, with 13 bases left between them. CDR3 size: 17 residues. The CDR3 loop reads CASSSLPPVSGANVLTF. The CDR3 DNA follows: TGTGCCAGCAGTTCCCTCCCCCCGGTCTCTGGGGCCAACGTCCTGACTTTC.

The gene calls are TRBV10-3 and TRBJ2-3, with 10 bases lining up with TRBD2. With 5 bases clipped from V and 7 bases from J, the junction kept 12 bases outside the gene matches. Germline V gene lookup returns CDR1 ENHRY and CDR2 SYGVKD. The CDR3 covers 16 residues. CDR3 region: CAISPLKREGGNTQYF. DNA for the CDR3: TGTGCCATCAGTCCCCTTAAGCGGGAGGGCGGGAATACGCAGTATTTT.

The chain is built from TRBV30 and TRBJ2-2; 9 bases agree with TRBD2. V shed 3 bases, J shed 2 bases, and the junction held 1 base outside the gene matches. Germline V gives CDR1 GTSNPN, CDR2 SVGIG (reference sequence). This CDR3 has 14 amino acids. Written as DNA, the CDR3 is TGTGCCTGGAGGGGGACTAGCAACACCGGGGAGCTGTTTTTT. Its protein product is CAWRGTSNTGELFF. Complete variable domain (other parts from reference TRBV30 and TRBJ2-2): SQTIHQWPATLVQPVGSPLSLECTVEGTSNPNLYWYRQAAGRGLQLLFYSVGIGQISSEVPQNLSASRPQDRQFILSSKKLLLSDSGFYLCAWRGTSNTGELFFGEGSRLTVL.

This clone was seen more than once but under ten times. The chain recombines TRBV9 with TRBJ1-5; TRBD1 agrees at 9 bases. This CDR3 is built from 15 residues. Germline CDR1 reads SGDLS; CDR2 reads YYNGEE. The V gene end was trimmed by 4 bases and the J gene end by 1 base; junction bases not matched to a gene: 3. CDR3 DNA: TGTGCCAGCAGCAAGGGACAGGGCAGCAATCAGCCCCAGCATTTT. It is translated as CASSKGQGSNQPQHF.

V gene TRBV5-1 combines with J gene TRBJ2-7; 7 positions match TRBD1. Germline-derived CDR1 and CDR2 are SGHRS and YFSETQ. V lost 2 bases to trimming and J lost 4 bases; unmatched junction nucleotides: 6. The CDR3 is 14 amino acids. The CDR3 coding sequence is TGCGCCAGCAGCTTTACAGGGGTTTCATACGAGCAGTACTTC. Translating gives CASSFTGVSYEQYF.